The entry below gives a single TCR beta chain sequence along with its context. It lacks a known antigen. Base qualities are missing; no much larger clone stands one base away. This entry belongs to a study of T cell responses to AZD1222 COVID-19 vaccine (dated by TCRdb to about 2021). Broadly, across the study: Because spike-specific TCR depth and breadth did not differ between the two schedules, AZD1222 recipients who got a second dose at roughly 4 weeks were pooled with those who got a second dose at roughly 12 weeks. A total of 233 trial participants underwent TCR sequencing, of whom some 210 received two doses of AZD1222 and 26 received two doses of the MenACWY control vaccine. Enrollment into the trials was organized by age into subgroups of 18-55, 56-69 and 70-plus years, and those subgroups contained roughly 140, 27 and 60 TCR-sequenced participants, respectively. Broader findings and caveats from the paper: Participants were mostly white British and included more females than males, and it was suggested by the authors that clonal diversity may have been underestimated. Because no samples from the day 14 peak response were available, repertoires could be characterized only after the peak T cell response. The vaccine-associated CD4 TCRs covered the entire spike protein, and the dominant responses fell in regions 160-218 and 743-854. Reportedly, almost half of the unique spike-specific TCRs recognized epitopes lying outside the regions that are mutated in the B.1.351 and B.1.1.7 variants. Conclusions about previously exposed vaccinees are limited, since just a handful of AZD1222 recipients were seropositive for SARS-CoV-2 at baseline. In the small 56-69-year group, the increase in depth fell short of significance, most likely because of low power. After two AZD1222 doses, spike-specific TCR breadth and depth were significantly higher than at day 0 and than in MenACWY recipients.

The CDR3 regions of human TCRbeta chains were analyzed by immunosequencing. On the authors' methods: TCRs in the repertoires were compared against a reference library of SARS-CoV-2-specific TCRs that had been generated with the MIRA antigen-specificity platform. Breadth was defined as the fraction of unique TCRs that were SARS-CoV-2-associated, and depth was defined as the fraction of total T cells that were SARS-CoV-2-associated. Using the MIRA data, each spike-specific TCR was assigned both to the spike region to which the TCR was reactive and to a CD4 or CD8 class. Log10-transformed breadth and depth values were compared by one-way ANOVA with Sidak's multiple comparisons tests. In its TCRdb copy, this immuneACCESS table keeps in-frame sequences only and misses some clones. Where compared with another copy, unresolved V genes explain less than half of these, and the others have no known cause. V, J and clone size are those of that table, while D and trimming were read from the DNA. The sample table shows 150,000 or so clones, and around nine tenths are seen once. In total, the top ten clones hold roughly 5.5% of the sample.

According to the study, the label for this sample's time point signals: baseline before first vaccination. The vaccinee samples were drawn from two UK trials, COV001 and COV002, one of which was a single-blind randomized controlled phase 2/3 trial testing AZD1222 (ChAdOx1 nCoV-19) in healthy adults. For TCRbeta chain sequencing, PBMC samples from trial participants were taken at day 0 and at day 28 after the second dose. The germline ends are 9 bases apart after V is trimmed by 5 bases and J by 4 bases. CDR3 length: 13 amino acids, cysteine to phenylalanine. Left in the record is the CDR3 DNA by itself, 39 bases read in frame from the first base. For CDR1 and CDR2, the germline V gene (reference sequence) lists PRHDT and FYEKMQ.

The sequence joins TRBV13 to TRBJ1-3; no D gene can be assigned with confidence. The sequencing used peripheral blood, collected on day 0 of AZD1222 vaccination. The clonotype originates from an adult in good health. The DNA sequence reads TGTGCCAGCAGCCCTCAAGGCGGAAACACCATATATTTT. This gives the protein CASSPQGGNTIYF.